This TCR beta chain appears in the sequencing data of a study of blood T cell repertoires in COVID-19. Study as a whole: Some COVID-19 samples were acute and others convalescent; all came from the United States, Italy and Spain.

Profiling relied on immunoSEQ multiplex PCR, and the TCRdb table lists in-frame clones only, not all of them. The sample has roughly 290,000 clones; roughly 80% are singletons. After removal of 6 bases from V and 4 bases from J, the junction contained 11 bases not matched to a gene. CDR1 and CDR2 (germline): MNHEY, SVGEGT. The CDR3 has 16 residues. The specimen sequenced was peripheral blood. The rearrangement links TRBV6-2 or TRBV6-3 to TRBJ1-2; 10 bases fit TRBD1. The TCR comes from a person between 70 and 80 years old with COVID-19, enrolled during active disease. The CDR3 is CASSSPGTGVSYGYTF. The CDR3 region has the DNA TGTGCCAGCAGCTCCCCCGGGACAGGGGTCTCCTATGGCTACACCTTC.